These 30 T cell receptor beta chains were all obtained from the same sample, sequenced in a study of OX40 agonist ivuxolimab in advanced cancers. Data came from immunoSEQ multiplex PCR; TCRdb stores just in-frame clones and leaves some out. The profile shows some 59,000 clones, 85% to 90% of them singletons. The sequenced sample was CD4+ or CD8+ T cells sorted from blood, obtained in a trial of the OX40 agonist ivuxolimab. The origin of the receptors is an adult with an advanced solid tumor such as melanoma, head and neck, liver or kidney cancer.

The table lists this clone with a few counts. The CDR3 loop reads CASSSRRGQETQYF. For the CDR3, the DNA is TGTGCCAGCAGTTCCCGACGGGGCCAAGAGACCCAGTACTTC. V usage is TRBV28 and J usage is TRBJ2-5; D may be TRBD2 (5 bases). Germline V CDR1 and CDR2: MDHEN, SYDVKM. The CDR3 consists of 14 residues. Trimming left V 4 bases short and J 1 base short, with 10 bases between. Variable domain in full (rest from reference TRBV28 and TRBJ2-5): DVKVTQSSRYLVKRTGEKVFLECVQDMDHENMFWYRQDPGLGLRLIYFSYDVKMKEKGDIPEGYSVSREKKERFSLILESASTNQTSMYLCASSSRRGQETQYFGPGTRLLVL.

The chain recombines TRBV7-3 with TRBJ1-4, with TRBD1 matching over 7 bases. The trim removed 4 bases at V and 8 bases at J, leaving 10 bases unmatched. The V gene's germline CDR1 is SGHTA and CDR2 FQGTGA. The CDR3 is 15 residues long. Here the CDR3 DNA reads TGTGCCAGCAGCTCCACAGGGGCTTACGGAGAAAAACTGTTTTTT. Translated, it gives CASSSTGAYGEKLFF.

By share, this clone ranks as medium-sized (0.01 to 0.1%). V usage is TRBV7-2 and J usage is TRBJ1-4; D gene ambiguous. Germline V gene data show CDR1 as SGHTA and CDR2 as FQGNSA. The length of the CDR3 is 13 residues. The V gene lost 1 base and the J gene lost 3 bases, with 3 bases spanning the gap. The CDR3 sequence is CASSLEANEKLFF. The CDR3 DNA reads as TGTGCCAGCAGCTTAGAGGCTAATGAAAAACTGTTTTTT.

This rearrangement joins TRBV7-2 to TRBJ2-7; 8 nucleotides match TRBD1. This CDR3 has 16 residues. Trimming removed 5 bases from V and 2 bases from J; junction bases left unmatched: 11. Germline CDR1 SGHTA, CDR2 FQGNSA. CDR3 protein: CASSPIQGAVAYEQYF. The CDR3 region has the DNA TGTGCCAGCAGCCCAATTCAGGGGGCAGTCGCCTACGAGCAGTACTTC.

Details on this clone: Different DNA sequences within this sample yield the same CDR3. CDR3 residues: CASSPGLAGANEQFF. The DNA for the CDR3 is TGCGCCAGCAGCCCGGGACTAGCGGGGGCTAATGAGCAGTTCTTC. The chain carries TRBV4-1 and TRBJ2-1; 14 nucleotides match TRBD2. With 4 bases clipped from V and 7 bases from J, the junction kept 3 bases outside the gene matches. The CDR3 consists of 15 residues. CDR1 and CDR2 from the germline V gene are MGHRA and YSYEKL.

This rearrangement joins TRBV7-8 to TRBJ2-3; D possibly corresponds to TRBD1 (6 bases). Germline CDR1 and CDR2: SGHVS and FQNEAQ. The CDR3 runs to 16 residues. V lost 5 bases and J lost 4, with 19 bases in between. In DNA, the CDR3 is TGTGCCAGCAGCCCCCGACAGGCCCAAGAGCCAGATACGCAGTATTTT. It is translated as CASSPRQAQEPDTQYF.

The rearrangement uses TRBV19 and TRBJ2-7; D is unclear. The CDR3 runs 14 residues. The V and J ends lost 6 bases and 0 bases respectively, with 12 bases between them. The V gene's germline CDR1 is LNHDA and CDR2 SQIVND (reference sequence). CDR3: CASRTTASSYEQYF. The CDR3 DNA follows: TGTGCCAGTAGGACGACTGCCAGCTCCTACGAGCAGTACTTC.

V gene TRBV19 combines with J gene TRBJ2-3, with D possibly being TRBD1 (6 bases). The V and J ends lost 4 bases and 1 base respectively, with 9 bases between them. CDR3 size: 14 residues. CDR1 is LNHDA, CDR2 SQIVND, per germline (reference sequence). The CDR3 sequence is CASSTRQGTDTQYF. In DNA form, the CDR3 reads TGTGCCAGTAGTACCCGACAGGGCACAGATACGCAGTATTTT.

This CDR3 reads CASSVMISRGTNEQFF. CDR3 nucleotides: TGTGCCAGCAGCGTTATGATATCGCGGGGGACCAATGAGCAGTTCTTC. This chain uses TRBV7-6 with TRBJ2-1; 7 bases align to TRBD2. Germline V gene sequence: CDR1 SGHVS, CDR2 FNYEAQ. The CDR3 is made up of 16 amino acids. The ends lost 5 bases at V and 6 bases at J; junction bases unmatched: 13.

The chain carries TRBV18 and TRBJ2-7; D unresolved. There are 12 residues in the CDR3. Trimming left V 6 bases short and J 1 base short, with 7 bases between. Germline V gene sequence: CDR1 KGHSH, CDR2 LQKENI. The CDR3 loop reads CASSPGSYEQYF. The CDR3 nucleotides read TGTGCCAGCTCGCCAGGATCCTACGAGCAGTACTTC.

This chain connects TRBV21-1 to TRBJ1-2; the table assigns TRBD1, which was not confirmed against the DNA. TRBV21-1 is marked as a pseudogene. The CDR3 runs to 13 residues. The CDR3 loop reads CASTTGTAYGYTF. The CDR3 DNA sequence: TGTGCCAGCACCACAGGGACAGCCTATGGCTACACCTTC.

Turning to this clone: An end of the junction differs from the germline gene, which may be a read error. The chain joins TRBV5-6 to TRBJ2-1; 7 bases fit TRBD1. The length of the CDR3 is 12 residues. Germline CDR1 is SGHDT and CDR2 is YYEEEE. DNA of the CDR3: TGTGCCAGCAGCTTGGTCTCGACAGGGCCCCTCTTC. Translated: CASSLVSTGPLF.

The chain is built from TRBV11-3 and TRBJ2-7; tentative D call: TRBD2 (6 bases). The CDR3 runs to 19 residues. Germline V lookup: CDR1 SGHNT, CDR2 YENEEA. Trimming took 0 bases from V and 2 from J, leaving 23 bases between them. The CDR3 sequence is CASSLDHGGGYGETYEQYF. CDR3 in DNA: TGTGCCAGCAGCTTAGATCACGGGGGAGGCTACGGCGAAACCTACGAGCAGTACTTC.

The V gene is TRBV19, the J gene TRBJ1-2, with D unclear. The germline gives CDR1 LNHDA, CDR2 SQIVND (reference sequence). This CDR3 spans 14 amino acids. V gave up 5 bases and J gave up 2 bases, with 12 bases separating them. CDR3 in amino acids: CASSVRTFNYGYTF. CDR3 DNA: TGTGCCAGTAGTGTCCGGACGTTCAACTATGGCTACACCTTC.

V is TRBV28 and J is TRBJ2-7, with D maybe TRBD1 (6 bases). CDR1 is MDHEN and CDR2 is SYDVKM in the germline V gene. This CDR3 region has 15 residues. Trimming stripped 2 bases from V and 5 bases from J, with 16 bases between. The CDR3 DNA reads TGTGCCAGCAGTTTAGTCTTTCAGGGGTTAAACGAGCAGTACTTC. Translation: CASSLVFQGLNEQYF.

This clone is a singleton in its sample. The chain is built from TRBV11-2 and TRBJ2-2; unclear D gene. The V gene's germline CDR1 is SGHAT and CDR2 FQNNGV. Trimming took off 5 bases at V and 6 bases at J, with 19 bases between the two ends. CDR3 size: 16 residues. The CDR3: CASSQDPGKRPGELFF. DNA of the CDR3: TGTGCCAGCAGCCAAGATCCTGGGAAACGTCCCGGGGAGCTGTTTTTT.

The CDR3 loop reads CASCRRENTEAFF. DNA for the CDR3: TGTGCCAGCTGCCGTAGGGAGAACACTGAAGCTTTCTTT. The chain joins TRBV27 to TRBJ1-1; D not certain. Germline values: CDR1 MNHEY, CDR2 SMNVEV (reference sequence). V lost 8 bases, J lost 1 base, and 11 bases lay in between. There are 13 residues in the CDR3.

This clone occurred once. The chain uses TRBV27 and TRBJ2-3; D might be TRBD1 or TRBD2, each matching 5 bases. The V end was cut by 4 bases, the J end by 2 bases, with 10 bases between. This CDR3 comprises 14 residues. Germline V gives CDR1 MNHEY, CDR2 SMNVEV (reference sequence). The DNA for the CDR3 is TGTGCCAGCAGTTCCCCAGGGACCACAGATACGCAGTATTTT. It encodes CASSSPGTTDTQYF.

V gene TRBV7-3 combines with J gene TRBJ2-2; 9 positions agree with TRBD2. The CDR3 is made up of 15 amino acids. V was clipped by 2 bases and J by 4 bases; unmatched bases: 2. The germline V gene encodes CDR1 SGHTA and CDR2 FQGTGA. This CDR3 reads CASSLLAGPTGELFF. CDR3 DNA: TGTGCCAGCAGCTTACTAGCGGGGCCCACCGGGGAGCTGTTTTTT.

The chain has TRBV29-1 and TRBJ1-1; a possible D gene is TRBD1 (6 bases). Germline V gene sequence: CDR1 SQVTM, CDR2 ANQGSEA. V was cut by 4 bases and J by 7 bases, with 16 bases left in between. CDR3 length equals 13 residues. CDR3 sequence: CSVVLQGVGEAFF. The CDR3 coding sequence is TGCAGCGTTGTCCTACAGGGAGTCGGTGAAGCTTTCTTT.

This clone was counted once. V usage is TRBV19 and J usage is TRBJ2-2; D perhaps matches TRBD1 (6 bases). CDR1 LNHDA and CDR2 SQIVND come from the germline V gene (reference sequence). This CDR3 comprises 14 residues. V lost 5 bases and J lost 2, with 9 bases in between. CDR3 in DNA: TGTGCCAGTAGTGTACAGGGAAACACCGGGGAGCTGTTTTTT. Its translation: CASSVQGNTGELFF.

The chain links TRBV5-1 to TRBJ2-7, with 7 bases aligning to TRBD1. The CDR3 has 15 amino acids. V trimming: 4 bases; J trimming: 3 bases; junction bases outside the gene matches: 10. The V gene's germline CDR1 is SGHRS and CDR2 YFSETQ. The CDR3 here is CASSLSPDRYYEQYF. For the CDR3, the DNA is TGCGCCAGCAGCCTTAGCCCGGACAGGTACTACGAGCAGTACTTC.

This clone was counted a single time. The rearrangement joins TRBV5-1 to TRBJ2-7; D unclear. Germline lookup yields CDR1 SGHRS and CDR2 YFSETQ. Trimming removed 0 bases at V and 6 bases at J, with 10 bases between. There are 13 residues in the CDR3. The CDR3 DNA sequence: TGCGCCAGCAGCTTGGCCTTGGGGTCCGAGCAGTACTTC. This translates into CASSLALGSEQYF.

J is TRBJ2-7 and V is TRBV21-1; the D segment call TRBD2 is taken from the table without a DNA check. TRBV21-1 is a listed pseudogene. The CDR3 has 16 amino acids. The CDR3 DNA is TGTGCCAGCAGTCTCGTGCTAGCTCACGTGTTAGACGAGCAGTACTTC. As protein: CASSLVLAHVLDEQYF.

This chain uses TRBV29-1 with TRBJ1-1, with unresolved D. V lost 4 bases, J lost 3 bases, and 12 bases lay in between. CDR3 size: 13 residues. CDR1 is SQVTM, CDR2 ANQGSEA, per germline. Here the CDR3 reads CSVGLGQHTEAFF. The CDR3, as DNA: TGCAGCGTTGGACTGGGCCAGCACACTGAAGCTTTCTTT.

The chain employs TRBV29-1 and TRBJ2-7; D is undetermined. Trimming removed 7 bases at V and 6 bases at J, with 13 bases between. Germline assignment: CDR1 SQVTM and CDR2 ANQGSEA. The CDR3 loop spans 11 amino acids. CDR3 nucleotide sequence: TGCAGCGCCGCCGACCTGCTCGAGCAGTACTTC. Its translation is CSAADLLEQYF.

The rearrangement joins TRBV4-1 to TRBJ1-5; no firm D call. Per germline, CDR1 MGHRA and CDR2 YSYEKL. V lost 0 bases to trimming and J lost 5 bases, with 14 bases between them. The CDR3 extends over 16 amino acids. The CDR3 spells CASSQDVGTLHQPQHF. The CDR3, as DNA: TGCGCCAGCAGCCAAGATGTGGGAACGCTACATCAGCCCCAGCATTTT.

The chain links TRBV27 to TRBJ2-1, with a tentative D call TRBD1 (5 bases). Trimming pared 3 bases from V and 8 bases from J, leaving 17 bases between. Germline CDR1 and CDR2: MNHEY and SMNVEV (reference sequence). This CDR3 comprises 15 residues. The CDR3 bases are TGTGCCAGCAGTTTTGGCCAGTCGCAGGGCGATGAGCAGTTCTTC. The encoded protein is CASSFGQSQGDEQFF.

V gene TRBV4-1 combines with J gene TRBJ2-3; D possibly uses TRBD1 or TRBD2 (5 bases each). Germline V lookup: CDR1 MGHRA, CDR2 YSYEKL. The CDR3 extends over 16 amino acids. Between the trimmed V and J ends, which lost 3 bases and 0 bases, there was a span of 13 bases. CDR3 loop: CASSHPARGSTDTQYF. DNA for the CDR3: TGCGCCAGCAGCCATCCCGCCCGGGGCAGCACAGATACGCAGTATTTT.

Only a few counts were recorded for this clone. The CDR3 DNA is TGTGCCAGCAGCGAGGGACTGGGCAATTCCGCAGATACGCAGTATTTT. Protein product: CASSEGLGNSADTQYF. The chain couples TRBV11-3 to TRBJ2-3; tentatively, D is TRBD2 (6 bases). CDR1 and CDR2 (germline): SGHNT, YENEEA. This CDR3 is built from 16 residues. V was pared by 5 bases and J by 4 bases, with 19 bases between.